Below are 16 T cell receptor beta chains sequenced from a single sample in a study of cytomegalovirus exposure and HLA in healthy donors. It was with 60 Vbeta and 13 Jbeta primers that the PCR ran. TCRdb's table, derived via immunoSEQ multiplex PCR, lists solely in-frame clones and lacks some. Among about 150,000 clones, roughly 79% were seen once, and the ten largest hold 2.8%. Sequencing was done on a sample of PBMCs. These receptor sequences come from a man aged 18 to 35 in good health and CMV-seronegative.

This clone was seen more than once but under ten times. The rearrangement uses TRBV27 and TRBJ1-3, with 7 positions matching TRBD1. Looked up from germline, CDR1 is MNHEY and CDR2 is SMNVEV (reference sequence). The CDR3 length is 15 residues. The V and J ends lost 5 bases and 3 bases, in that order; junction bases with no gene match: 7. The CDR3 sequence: CASSQDRALGNTIYF. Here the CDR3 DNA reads TGTGCCAGCAGTCAAGACAGGGCACTTGGAAACACCATATATTTT.

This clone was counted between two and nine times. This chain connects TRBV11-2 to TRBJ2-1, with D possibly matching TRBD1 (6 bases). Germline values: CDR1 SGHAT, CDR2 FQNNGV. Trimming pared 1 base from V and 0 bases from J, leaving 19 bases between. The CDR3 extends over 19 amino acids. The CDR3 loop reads CASSLVRNRAYRSYNEQFF. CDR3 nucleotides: TGTGCCAGCAGCTTAGTAAGGAACAGGGCCTATCGCTCCTACAATGAGCAGTTCTTC.

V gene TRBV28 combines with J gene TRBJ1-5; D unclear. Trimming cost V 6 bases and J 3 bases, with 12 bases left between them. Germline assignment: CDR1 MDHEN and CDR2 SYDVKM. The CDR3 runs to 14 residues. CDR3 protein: CASRISQLNQPQHF. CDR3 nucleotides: TGTGCCAGCAGGATTTCACAGCTCAATCAGCCCCAGCATTTT.

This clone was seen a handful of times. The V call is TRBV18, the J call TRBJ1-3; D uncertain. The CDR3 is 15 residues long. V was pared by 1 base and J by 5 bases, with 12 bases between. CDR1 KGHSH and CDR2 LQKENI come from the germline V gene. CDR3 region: CASSPLEQIRNTIYF. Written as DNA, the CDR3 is TGTGCCAGCTCACCACTCGAACAGATCCGAAACACCATATATTTT.

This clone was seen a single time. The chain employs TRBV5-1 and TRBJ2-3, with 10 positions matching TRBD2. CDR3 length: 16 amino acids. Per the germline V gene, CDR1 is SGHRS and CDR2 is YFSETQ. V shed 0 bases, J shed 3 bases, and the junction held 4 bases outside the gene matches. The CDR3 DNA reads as TGCGCCAGCAGCTTGGATATAGCGGGGGGTACAGATACGCAGTATTTT. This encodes CASSLDIAGGTDTQYF.

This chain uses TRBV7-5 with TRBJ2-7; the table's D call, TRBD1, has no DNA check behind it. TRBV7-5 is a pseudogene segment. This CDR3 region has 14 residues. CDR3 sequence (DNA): TGTGTCAGAAGCTTTCGACAGGGGGCCTACGAGCAGTACGTC. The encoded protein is CVRSFRQGAYEQYV.

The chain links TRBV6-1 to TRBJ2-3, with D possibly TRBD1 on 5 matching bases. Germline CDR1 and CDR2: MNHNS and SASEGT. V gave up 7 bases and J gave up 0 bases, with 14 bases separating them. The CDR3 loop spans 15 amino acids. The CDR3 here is CASTEQEFSTDTQYF. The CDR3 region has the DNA TGTGCCAGCACCGAACAGGAATTTAGCACAGATACGCAGTATTTT.

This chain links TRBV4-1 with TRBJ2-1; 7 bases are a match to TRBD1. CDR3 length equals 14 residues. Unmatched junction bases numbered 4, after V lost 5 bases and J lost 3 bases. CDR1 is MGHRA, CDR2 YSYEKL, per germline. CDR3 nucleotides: TGCGCCAGCAGCGACCGGGACAGCTACAATGAGCAGTTCTTC. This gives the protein CASSDRDSYNEQFF.

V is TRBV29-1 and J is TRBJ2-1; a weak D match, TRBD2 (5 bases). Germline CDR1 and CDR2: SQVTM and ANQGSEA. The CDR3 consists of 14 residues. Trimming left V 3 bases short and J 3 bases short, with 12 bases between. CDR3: CSVESQRSYNEQFF. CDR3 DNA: TGCAGCGTTGAGTCCCAGCGGAGCTACAATGAGCAGTTCTTC.

Written as DNA, the CDR3 is TGTGCCAGTATGACTAGCGGGGGGTCGGATACGCAGTATTTT. Protein product: CASMTSGGSDTQYF. The chain has TRBV5-4 and TRBJ2-3; TRBD2 matches 13 bases. The CDR3 has 14 amino acids. The germline V gene encodes CDR1 SGHNT and CDR2 YYREEE (reference sequence). The trim removed 8 bases at V and 6 bases at J, leaving 6 bases unmatched.

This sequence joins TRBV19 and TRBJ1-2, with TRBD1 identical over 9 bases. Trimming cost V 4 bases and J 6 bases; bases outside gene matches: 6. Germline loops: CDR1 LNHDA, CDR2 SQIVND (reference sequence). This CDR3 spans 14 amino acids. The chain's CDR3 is CASSRWTGENGYTF. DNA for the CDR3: TGTGCCAGTAGTAGATGGACAGGGGAGAATGGCTACACCTTC.

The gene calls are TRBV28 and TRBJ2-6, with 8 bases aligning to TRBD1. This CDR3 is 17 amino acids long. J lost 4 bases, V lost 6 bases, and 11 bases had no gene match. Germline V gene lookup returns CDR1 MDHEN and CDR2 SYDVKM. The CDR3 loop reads CASSPDRASRGANVLTF. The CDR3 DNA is TGTGCCAGCAGCCCGGACAGGGCCTCGAGGGGGGCCAACGTCCTGACTTTC.

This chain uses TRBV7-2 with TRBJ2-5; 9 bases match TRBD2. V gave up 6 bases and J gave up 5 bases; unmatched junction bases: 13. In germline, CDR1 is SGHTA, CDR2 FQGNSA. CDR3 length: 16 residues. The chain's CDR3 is CASSPWTSALSETQYF. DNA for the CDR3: TGTGCCAGCAGTCCGTGGACTAGCGCGCTGTCGGAGACCCAGTACTTC.

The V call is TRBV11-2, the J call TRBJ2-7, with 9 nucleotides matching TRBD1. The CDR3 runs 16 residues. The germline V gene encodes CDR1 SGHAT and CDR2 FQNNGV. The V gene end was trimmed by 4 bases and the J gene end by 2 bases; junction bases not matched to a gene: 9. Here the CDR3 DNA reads TGTGCCAGCAGCTCTTTTCGACAGGGGGGGGCCTACGAGCAGTACTTC. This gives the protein CASSSFRQGGAYEQYF.

The CDR3 here is CASSLSVYSLGSPLHF. CDR3 in DNA: TGTGCCAGCAGTTTATCCGTGTACAGTCTGGGTTCACCCCTCCACTTT. The chain links TRBV28 to TRBJ1-6; D unresolved. Germline CDR1 reads MDHEN; CDR2 reads SYDVKM. CDR3 size: 16 residues. Deletions cut 1 base from V and 9 bases from J, with 16 bases between.

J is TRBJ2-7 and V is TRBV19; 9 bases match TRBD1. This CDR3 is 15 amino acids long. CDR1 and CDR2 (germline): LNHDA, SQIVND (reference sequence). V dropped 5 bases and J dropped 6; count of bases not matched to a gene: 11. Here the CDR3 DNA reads TGTGCCAGTAGTGCACCGGACAGGGGTCTGATCGAGCAGTACTTC. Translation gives CASSAPDRGLIEQYF.